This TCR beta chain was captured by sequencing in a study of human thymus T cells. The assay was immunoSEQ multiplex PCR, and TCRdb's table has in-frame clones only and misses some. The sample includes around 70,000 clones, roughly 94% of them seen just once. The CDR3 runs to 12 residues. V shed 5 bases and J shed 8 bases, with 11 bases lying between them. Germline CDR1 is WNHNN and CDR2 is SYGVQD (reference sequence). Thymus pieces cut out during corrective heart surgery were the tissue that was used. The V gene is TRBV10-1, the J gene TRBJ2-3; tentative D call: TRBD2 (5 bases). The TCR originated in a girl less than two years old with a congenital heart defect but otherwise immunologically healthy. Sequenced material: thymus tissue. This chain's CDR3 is CASSLTRATQYF. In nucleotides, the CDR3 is TGCGCCAGCAGTCTTACTAGAGCTACGCAGTATTTT.